The clone carrying this T cell receptor beta chain appeared many times. These data are taken from a study of T-cell reconstitution after alpha-beta-depleted transplantation in children. The CDR3 has 13 residues. CDR1 and CDR2 (germline): SQVTM, ANQGSEA. The germline V and J ends were trimmed by 6 bases and 0 bases, with 11 bases remaining between them. Preparing the TCRbeta library involved the use of unique molecular identifiers. TCRdb reanalysed the PCR reads using MiXCR and keeps one entry per CDR3 protein. The sample carries about 230,000 distinct CDR3 sequences, more than 7.5% recorded once. The sequence was collected from a human donor who donated a stem cell graft to a child with SCID. The genes are TRBV29-1 and TRBJ1-2; D gene unclear. The sequencing here drew on PBMCs from the stem cell graft donor, taken from the stem cell graft. This CDR3 is CSVAPWANYGYTF. The CDR3 nucleotides read TGCAGCGTGGCCCCTTGGGCTAACTATGGCTACACCTTC.